A selection of T cell receptor beta chains follows, all from one sample in a study of T cell responses to AZD1222 COVID-19 vaccine. The assay was immunoSEQ multiplex PCR, and TCRdb's table has in-frame clones only and misses some. The sample has tens of thousands of clones, roughly nine tenths seen once. Sequenced material: peripheral blood, taken 28 days after the second AZD1222 dose. The origin of the receptors is an adult who received the AZD1222 COVID-19 vaccine. CDR3s include the opening cysteine and the closing phenylalanine or tryptophan. The D gene is left open where the match is weak. Clone size, where shown, is once, few, many, or a class for clones that have expanded.

NA	TRBV11-2	NA	TRBJ2-3	15	CASSFLVEGADTQYF	TGTGCCAGCAGCTTCCTAGTCGAGGGCGCAGATACGCAGTATTTT
NA	TRBV21-1	NA	TRBJ1-5	17	CASSKPPRDQIGQPQHF	TGTGCCAGCAGCAAACCCCCCAGGGACCAAATCGGGCAGCCCCAGCATTTT
NA	TRBV29-1	NA	TRBJ1-5	13	CSVDTGFGQPQHF	TGCAGCGTTGACACGGGGTTCGGCCAGCCCCAGCATTTT
NA	TRBV11-1	TRBD1	TRBJ2-7	13	CASSSTGSYEQYF	TGTGCCAGCAGCTCGACAGGGTCCTACGAGCAGTACTTC
NA	TRBV6-5	NA	TRBJ2-4	13	CASNDVAKNIQYF	TGTGCCAGCAACGATGTAGCCAAAAACATTCAGTACTTC
NA	TRBV27	TRBD1	TRBJ2-7	15	CASSFGTGHSYEQYF	TGTGCCAGCAGTTTCGGGACAGGCCACTCCTACGAGCAGTACTTC
once	TRBV30	NA	TRBJ1-6	17	CAWSRYRGDSYNSPLHF	TGTGCCTGGAGTAGGTATCGGGGGGACTCCTATAATTCACCCCTCCACTTT
NA	TRBV6-5	TRBD2	TRBJ2-2	14	CASVAGENPGELFF	TGTGCCAGCGTAGCGGGGGAGAATCCGGGGGAGCTGTTTTTT
NA	TRBV2	NA	TRBJ1-3	15	CASNRAIGSGNTIYF	TGTGCCAGCAACCGGGCTATAGGCTCTGGAAACACCATATATTTT
NA	TRBV27	TRBD1	TRBJ1-4	17	CASSFRRQGLSNEKLFF	TGTGCCAGCAGTTTTCGGAGACAGGGCTTAAGTAATGAAAAACTGTTTTTT
NA	TRBV19	NA	TRBJ1-2	14	CASGEGYYNYGYTF	TGTGCCAGTGGGGAGGGCTATTATAACTATGGCTACACCTTC
NA	TRBV6-5	NA	TRBJ1-6	14	CASSRQAANSPLHF	TGTGCCAGCAGTCGACAGGCAGCCAATTCACCCCTCCACTTT
NA	TRBV3-1/TRBV3-2	NA	TRBJ2-7	14	CASSPFFQGSEQYF	TGTGCCAGCAGCCCATTTTTTCAGGGGAGCGAGCAGTACTTC
NA	TRBV6-5	TRBD1	TRBJ1-1	14	CASSTQGARVEAFF	TGTGCCAGCAGCACGCAGGGGGCGCGGGTTGAAGCTTTCTTT
few	TRBV5-4	TRBD1	TRBJ1-2	14	CASSPGTANYGYTF	TGTGCCAGCAGCCCTGGGACAGCTAACTATGGCTACACCTTC
NA	TRBV14	TRBD2	TRBJ2-1	15	CASSQGGGWLNEQFF	TGTGCCAGCAGCCAAGGGGGGGGTTGGCTCAATGAGCAGTTCTTC
NA	TRBV29-1	NA	TRBJ2-2	14	CSVEFWGRSGELFF	TGCAGCGTTGAATTCTGGGGGCGTAGCGGGGAGCTGTTTTTT
NA	TRBV15	NA	TRBJ2-1	13	CATSLISRAEQFF	TGTGCCACCAGCCTTATTTCACGGGCGGAACAGTTCTTC
NA	TRBV4-1	TRBD1	TRBJ1-4	16	CASSQRGGQGAQKLFF	TGCGCCAGCAGCCAGCGCGGGGGACAGGGGGCCCAAAAACTGTTTTTT
NA	TRBV7-9	NA	TRBJ2-5	15	CASSLRGGAIETQYF	TGTGCCAGCAGCTTAAGAGGAGGGGCTATAGAGACCCAGTACTTC
NA	TRBV5-1	TRBD1	TRBJ2-2	15	CASRQQGAGSGELFF	TGCGCCAGCAGACAACAGGGGGCCGGGTCCGGGGAGCTGTTTTTT
NA	TRBV6-5	NA	TRBJ2-7	13	CASSYSGTREQYF	TGTGCCAGCAGTTACTCCGGGACAAGGGAGCAGTACTTC
NA	TRBV7-7	TRBD2	TRBJ2-5	15	CASSLGGSPQETQYF	TGTGCCAGCAGCTTGGGAGGGAGCCCCCAAGAGACCCAGTACTTC
NA	TRBV30	NA	TRBJ1-4	14	CAWGTRGGGEKLFF	TGTGCCTGGGGGACGCGGGGTGGAGGGGAAAAACTGTTTTTT
once	TRBV7-9	NA	TRBJ2-1	14	CASSLGLSYNEQFF	TGTGCCAGCAGCTTAGGTCTTAGTTACAATGAGCAGTTCTTC
NA	TRBV7-2	NA	TRBJ1-5	14	CASSSQNSNQPQHF	TGTGCCAGCAGCTCCCAGAATAGCAATCAGCCCCAGCATTTT
NA	TRBV10-3	TRBD2	TRBJ2-5	15	CAISDLAGSQETQYF	TGTGCCATCAGTGACCTAGCGGGGTCACAAGAGACCCAGTACTTC
NA	TRBV7-9	NA	TRBJ2-5	12	CASSSLGETQYF	TGTGCCAGCAGCTCCCTCGGCGAGACCCAGTACTTC
NA	TRBV6-5	TRBD2	TRBJ2-1	15	CASSYSTGLGGEQFF	TGTGCCAGCAGTTACTCGACGGGACTAGGGGGTGAGCAGTTCTTC
NA	TRBV12-3/TRBV12-4	NA	TRBJ1-5	12	CASSLALQPQHF	TGTGCCAGCAGTTTAGCGCTCCAGCCCCAGCATTTT
NA	TRBV30	NA	TRBJ2-7	13	CAWFKDAGGEQYF	TGTGCCTGGTTTAAAGACGCTGGTGGCGAGCAGTACTTC
few	TRBV6-5	NA	TRBJ1-1	15	CASKALGGMNTEAFF	TGTGCCAGCAAGGCCCTTGGGGGTATGAACACTGAAGCTTTCTTT
NA	TRBV2	TRBD1	TRBJ1-1	13	CASSGTGGDEAFF	TGTGCCAGCAGTGGGACAGGGGGCGATGAAGCTTTCTTT
NA	TRBV11-2	NA	TRBJ2-2	13	CASSPRVTGELFF	TGTGCCAGCAGTCCTAGGGTCACCGGGGAGCTGTTTTTT
NA	TRBV7-9	TRBD1	TRBJ1-3	14	CASSKQGSGNTIYF	TGTGCCAGCAGCAAACAGGGGTCTGGAAACACCATATATTTT
NA	TRBV18	NA	TRBJ1-2	12	CASSPPGGGYTF	TGTGCCAGCTCACCACCGGGGGGTGGCTACACCTTC
NA	TRBV7-2	TRBD1	TRBJ2-1	14	CASSPYQGAGEQFF	TGTGCCAGCAGCCCCTACCAGGGGGCAGGGGAGCAGTTCTTC
once	TRBV2	NA	TRBJ1-2	15	CASSEEGGANYGYTF	TGTGCCAGCAGTGAAGAGGGGGGTGCTAACTATGGCTACACCTTC
NA	TRBV6-5	TRBD1	TRBJ1-2	14	CASSRDRGYYGYTF	TGTGCCAGCAGTCGGGACAGGGGGTACTATGGCTACACCTTC
few	TRBV5-1	NA	TRBJ1-4	17	CASSPTPLGTPNEKLFF	TGCGCCAGCAGCCCGACTCCCCTCGGGACACCTAATGAAAAACTGTTTTTT
NA	TRBV19	NA	TRBJ1-1	15	CASTPLKDGRTEAFF	TGTGCCAGTACCCCGCTCAAGGACGGAAGGACTGAAGCTTTCTTT
NA	TRBV23-1	NA	TRBJ1-5	15	CASSQSSGRYQPQHF	TGCGCCAGCAGTCAATCTTCGGGACGATATCAGCCCCAGCATTTT
NA	TRBV18	NA	TRBJ2-3	14	CASSYRASTDTQYF	TGTGCCAGCTCCTACAGGGCTAGCACAGATACGCAGTATTTT
NA	TRBV9	NA	TRBJ2-6	16	CASSPRGEPGANVLTF	TGTGCCAGCAGCCCTCGGGGAGAGCCTGGGGCCAACGTCCTGACTTTC
NA	TRBV7-9	TRBD1	TRBJ1-2	14	CASSPRQGGYGYTF	TGTGCCAGCAGCCCCCGACAGGGCGGCTATGGCTACACCTTC
NA	TRBV2	NA	TRBJ2-7	14	CASSEWYTTGEQYF	TGTGCCAGCAGTGAATGGTATACGACAGGCGAGCAGTACTTC
NA	TRBV11-2	NA	TRBJ2-5	14	CASSLAVSLETQYF	TGTGCCAGCAGCTTAGCGGTCAGCTTAGAGACCCAGTACTTC
NA	TRBV6-4	NA	TRBJ2-7	16	CASKTQGPLSSYEQYF	TGTGCCAGCAAAACTCAGGGGCCATTAAGCTCCTACGAGCAGTACTTC
few	TRBV12-5	NA	TRBJ2-1	14	CASGLWGGDNEQFF	TGTGCTAGTGGTTTATGGGGGGGCGACAATGAGCAGTTCTTC
NA	TRBV19	NA	TRBJ1-1	13	CASSFQANTEAFF	TGTGCCAGTAGTTTCCAGGCGAACACTGAAGCTTTCTTT
NA	TRBV7-3	TRBD2	TRBJ2-3	15	CASSATSGGSDTQYF	TGTGCCAGCAGCGCGACTAGCGGGGGCTCAGATACGCAGTATTTT
NA	TRBV10-2	TRBD1	TRBJ1-2	14	CASSQLTGGSGYTF	TGCGCCAGCAGCCAGTTGACAGGGGGCTCCGGCTACACCTTC
once	TRBV6-5	NA	TRBJ2-3	14	CASSYVGSTDTQYF	TGTGCCAGCAGTTATGTGGGGAGCACAGATACGCAGTATTTT
NA	TRBV7-9	NA	TRBJ2-3	15	CASSLWAGRTDTQYF	TGTGCCAGCAGCTTATGGGCGGGGCGCACAGATACGCAGTATTTT